This T cell receptor (beta chain) appears in the sequencing data of a study of cytomegalovirus exposure and HLA in healthy donors. PCR amplification relied on 60 Vbeta primers (plus 13 Jbeta primers). Produced via immunoSEQ multiplex PCR; TCRdb's table is partial and in-frame only. The sample shows about 260,000 clones, approximately 85% of them seen only once. There are 15 residues in the CDR3. J lost 7 bases, V lost 3 bases, and 7 bases had no gene match. In germline, CDR1 is MDHEN, CDR2 SYDVKM. The clonotype comes from a woman aged 40 to 55 in good health and CMV-seropositive. This chain connects TRBV28 to TRBJ1-5; TRBD1 matches at 9 bases. Sequencing input: PBMCs. The CDR3 region has the DNA TGTGCCAGCAGTTTCCTAGGACAGGGGACCCAGCCCCAGCATTTT. Its protein is CASSFLGQGTQPQHF.